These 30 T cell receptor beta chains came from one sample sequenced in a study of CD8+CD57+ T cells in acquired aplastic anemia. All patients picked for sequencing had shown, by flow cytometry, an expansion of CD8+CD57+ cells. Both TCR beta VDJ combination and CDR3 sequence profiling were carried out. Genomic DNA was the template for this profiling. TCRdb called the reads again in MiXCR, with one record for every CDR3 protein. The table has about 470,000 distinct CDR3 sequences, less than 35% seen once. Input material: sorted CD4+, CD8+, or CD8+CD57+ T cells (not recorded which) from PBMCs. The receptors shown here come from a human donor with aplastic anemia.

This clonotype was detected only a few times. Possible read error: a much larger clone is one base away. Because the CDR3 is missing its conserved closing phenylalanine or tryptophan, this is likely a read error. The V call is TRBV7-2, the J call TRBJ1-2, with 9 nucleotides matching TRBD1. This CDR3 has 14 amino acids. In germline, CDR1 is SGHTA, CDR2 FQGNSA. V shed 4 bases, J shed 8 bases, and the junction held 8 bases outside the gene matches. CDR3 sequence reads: CASSSDRGVRGYTL. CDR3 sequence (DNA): TGTGCCAGCAGCTCCGACAGGGGGGTAAGGGGCTACACCCTC.

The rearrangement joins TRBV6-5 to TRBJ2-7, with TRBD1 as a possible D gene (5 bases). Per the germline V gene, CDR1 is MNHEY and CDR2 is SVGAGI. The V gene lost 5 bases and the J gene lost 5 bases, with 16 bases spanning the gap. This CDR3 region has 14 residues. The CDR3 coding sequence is TGTGCCAGCAGTAACGGGCAGGGTCGGGACGAGCAGTACTTC. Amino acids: CASSNGQGRDEQYF.

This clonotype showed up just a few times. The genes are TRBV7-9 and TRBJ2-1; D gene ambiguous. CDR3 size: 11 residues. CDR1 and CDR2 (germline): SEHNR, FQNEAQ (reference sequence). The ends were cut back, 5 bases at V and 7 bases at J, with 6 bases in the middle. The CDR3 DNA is TGTGCCAGCAGCAACATAAATGAGCAGTTCTTC. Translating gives CASSNINEQFF.

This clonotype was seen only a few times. CDR3 residues: CASRPGTALYEQYF. The CDR3 DNA reads as TGTGCCAGCAGACCGGGGACGGCTCTCTACGAGCAGTACTTC. V gene TRBV10-3 combines with J gene TRBJ2-7, with D perhaps matching TRBD1 or TRBD2 (5 bases each). Trimming cost V 10 bases and J 3 bases, with 19 bases left between them. This CDR3 has 14 residues. CDR1 is ENHRY, CDR2 SYGVKD, per germline.

The CDR3 sequence: CSARDLARENSPLHF. CDR3 in DNA: TGCAGTGCTAGAGATCTGGCCAGGGAGAATTCACCCCTCCACTTT. The rearrangement joins TRBV20-1 to TRBJ1-6; D might be TRBD1 (5 bases). CDR1 and CDR2 from the germline V gene are DFQATT and SNEGSKA (reference sequence). The CDR3 is 15 residues long. The V and J ends lost 0 bases and 7 bases respectively, with 13 bases between them.

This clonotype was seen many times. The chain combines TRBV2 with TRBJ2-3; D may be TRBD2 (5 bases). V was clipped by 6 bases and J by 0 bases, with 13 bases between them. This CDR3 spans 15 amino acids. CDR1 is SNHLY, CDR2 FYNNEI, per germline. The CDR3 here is CASSPARTSTDTQYF. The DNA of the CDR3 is TGTGCCAGCAGCCCGGCGCGGACTAGCACAGATACGCAGTATTTT.

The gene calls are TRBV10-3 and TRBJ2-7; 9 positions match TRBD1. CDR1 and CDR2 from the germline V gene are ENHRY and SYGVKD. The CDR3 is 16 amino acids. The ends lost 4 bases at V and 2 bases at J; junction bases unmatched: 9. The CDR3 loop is CAISANTGTGTYEQYF. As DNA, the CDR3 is TGTGCCATCAGTGCTAATACCGGGACAGGGACCTACGAGCAGTACTTC.

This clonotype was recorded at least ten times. CDR3: CASSEGGLSGANVLTF. CDR3 DNA sequence: TGTGCCAGCAGTGAAGGTGGGCTCTCTGGGGCCAACGTCCTGACTTTC. The chain links TRBV2 to TRBJ2-6; no definite D call. This CDR3 spans 16 amino acids. V was clipped by 1 base and J by 0 bases, with 7 bases between them. The germline gives CDR1 SNHLY, CDR2 FYNNEI.

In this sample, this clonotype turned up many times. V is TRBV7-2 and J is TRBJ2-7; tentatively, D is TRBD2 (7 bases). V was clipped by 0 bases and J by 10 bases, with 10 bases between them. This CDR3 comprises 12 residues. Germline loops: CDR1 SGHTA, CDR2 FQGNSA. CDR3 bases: TGTGCCAGCAGCTTAGCGGGGGGGGCCCAGTACTTC. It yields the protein CASSLAGGAQYF.

This chain's CDR3 is CASSTGPGGSSNQPQHF. CDR3 bases: TGTGCCAGCAGTACGGGACCAGGAGGAAGTAGCAATCAGCCCCAGCATTTT. V is TRBV2 and J is TRBJ1-5; weak D call: TRBD1 (5 bases). Trimming removed 5 bases at V and 0 bases at J, with 17 bases between. Germline loops: CDR1 SNHLY, CDR2 FYNNEI. The CDR3 loop spans 17 amino acids.

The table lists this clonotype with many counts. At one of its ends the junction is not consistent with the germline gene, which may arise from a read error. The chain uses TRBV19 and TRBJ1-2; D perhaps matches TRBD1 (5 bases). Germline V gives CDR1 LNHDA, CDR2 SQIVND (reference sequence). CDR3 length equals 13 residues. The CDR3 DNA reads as TGTGCCAGTAGTATCGAGCAGGGCCAACTACTAAACTTC. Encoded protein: CASSIEQGQLLNF.

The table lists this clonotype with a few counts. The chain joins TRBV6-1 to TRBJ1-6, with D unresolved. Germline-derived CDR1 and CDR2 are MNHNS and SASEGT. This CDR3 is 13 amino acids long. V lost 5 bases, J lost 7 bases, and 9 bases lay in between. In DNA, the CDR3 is TGTGCCAGCAGTAAAGAACCAAATTCACCCCTCCACTTT. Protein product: CASSKEPNSPLHF.

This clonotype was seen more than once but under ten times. For the CDR3, the DNA is TGCAGCGTTGGGGAGATTGGCTATGGCTACACCTTC. Encoded protein: CSVGEIGYGYTF. The chain couples TRBV29-1 to TRBJ1-2, with unresolved D. The CDR3 sequence is 12 residues long. V lost 4 bases, J lost 4 bases, and 10 bases lay in between. The germline CDR1 and CDR2 sequences are SQVTM and ANQGSEA.

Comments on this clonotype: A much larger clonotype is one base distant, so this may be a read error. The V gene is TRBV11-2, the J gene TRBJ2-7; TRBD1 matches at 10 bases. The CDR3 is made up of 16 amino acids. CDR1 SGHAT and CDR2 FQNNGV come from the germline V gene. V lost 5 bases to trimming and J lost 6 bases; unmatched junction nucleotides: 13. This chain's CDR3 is CASSLQPPGQGPEQYF. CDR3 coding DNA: TGTGCCAGCAGCCTTCAACCTCCGGGACAGGGGCCCGAGCAGTACTTC.

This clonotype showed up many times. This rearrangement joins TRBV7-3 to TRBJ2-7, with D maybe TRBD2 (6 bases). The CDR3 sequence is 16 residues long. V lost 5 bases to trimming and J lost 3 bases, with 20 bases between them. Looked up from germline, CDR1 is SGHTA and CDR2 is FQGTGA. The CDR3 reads CASSKPGEYIGYEQYF. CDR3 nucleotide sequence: TGTGCCAGCAGCAAACCGGGGGAGTATATCGGCTACGAGCAGTACTTC.

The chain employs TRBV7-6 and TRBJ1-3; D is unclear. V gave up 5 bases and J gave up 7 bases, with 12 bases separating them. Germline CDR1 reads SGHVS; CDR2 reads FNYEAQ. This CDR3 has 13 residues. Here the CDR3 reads CASSQDGGNTIYF. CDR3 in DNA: TGTGCCAGCAGCCAAGACGGAGGGAACACCATATATTTT.

The CDR3 coding sequence is TGTGCCAGCAGTTATTCCGGTATAGCGGGAGTTTTCTCCGAGCAGTACTTC. Encoded protein: CASSYSGIAGVFSEQYF. This chain links TRBV6-5 with TRBJ2-7; 9 positions match TRBD2. The V gene's germline CDR1 is MNHEY and CDR2 SVGAGI. This CDR3 is 17 amino acids long. V was clipped by 3 bases and J by 6 bases; unmatched bases: 15.

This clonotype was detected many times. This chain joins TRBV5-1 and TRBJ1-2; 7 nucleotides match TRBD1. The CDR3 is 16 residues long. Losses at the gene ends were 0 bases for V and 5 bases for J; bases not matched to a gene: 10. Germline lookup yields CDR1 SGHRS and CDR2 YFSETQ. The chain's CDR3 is CASSLEGWDREYGYTF. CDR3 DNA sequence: TGCGCCAGCAGCTTGGAAGGGTGGGACAGAGAATATGGCTACACCTTC.

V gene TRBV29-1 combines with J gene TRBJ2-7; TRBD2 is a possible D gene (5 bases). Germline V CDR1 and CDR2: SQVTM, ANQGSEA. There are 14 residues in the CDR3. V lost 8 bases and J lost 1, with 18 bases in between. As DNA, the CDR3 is TGCAGCTTGAGGGTGTCGGGGAAGTCCTACGAGCAGTACTTC. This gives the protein CSLRVSGKSYEQYF.

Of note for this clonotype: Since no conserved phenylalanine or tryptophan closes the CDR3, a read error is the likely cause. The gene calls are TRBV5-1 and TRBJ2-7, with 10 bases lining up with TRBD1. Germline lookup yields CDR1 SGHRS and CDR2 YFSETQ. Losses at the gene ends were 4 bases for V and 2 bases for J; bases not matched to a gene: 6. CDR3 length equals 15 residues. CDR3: CASSVGTGEAYEQYS. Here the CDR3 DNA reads TGCGCCAGCAGCGTTGGGACAGGGGAAGCCTACGAGCAGTACTCC.

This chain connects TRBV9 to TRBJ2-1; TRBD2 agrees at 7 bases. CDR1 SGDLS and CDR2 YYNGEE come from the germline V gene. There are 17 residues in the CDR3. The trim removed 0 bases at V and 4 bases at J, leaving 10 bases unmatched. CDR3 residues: CASSVDFPTGGYNEQFF. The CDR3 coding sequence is TGTGCCAGCAGCGTAGACTTCCCGACGGGGGGATACAATGAGCAGTTCTTC.

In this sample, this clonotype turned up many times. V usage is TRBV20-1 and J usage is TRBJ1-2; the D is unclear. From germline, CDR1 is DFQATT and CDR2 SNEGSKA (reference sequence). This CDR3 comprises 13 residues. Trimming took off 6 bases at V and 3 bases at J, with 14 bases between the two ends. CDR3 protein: CSAPPAGHYGYTF. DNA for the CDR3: TGCAGTGCCCCTCCGGCAGGTCACTATGGCTACACCTTC.

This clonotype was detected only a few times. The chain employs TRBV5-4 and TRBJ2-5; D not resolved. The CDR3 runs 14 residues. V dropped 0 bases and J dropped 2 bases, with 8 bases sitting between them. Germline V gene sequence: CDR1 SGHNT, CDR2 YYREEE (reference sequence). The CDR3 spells CASSLGAAQETQYF. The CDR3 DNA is TGTGCCAGCAGCTTGGGAGCAGCACAAGAGACCCAGTACTTC.

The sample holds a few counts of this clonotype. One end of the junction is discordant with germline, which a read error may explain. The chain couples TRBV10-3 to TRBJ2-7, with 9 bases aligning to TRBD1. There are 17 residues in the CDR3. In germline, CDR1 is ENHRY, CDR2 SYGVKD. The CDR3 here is CAISKSRGVGQGHEQYF. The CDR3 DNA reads TGTGCCATCAGTAAGTCGCGGGGTGTGGGACAGGGTCACGAGCAGTACTTC.

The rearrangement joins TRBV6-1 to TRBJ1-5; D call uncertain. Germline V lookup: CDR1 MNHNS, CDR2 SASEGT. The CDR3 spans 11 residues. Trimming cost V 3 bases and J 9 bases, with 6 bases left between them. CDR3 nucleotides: TGTGCCAGCAGTGAGGATCCGCCCCAGCATTTT. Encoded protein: CASSEDPPQHF.

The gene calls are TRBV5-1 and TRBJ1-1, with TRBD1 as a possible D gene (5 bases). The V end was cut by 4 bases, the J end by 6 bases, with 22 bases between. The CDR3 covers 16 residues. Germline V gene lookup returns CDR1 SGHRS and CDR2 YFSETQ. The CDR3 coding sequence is TGCGCCAGCAGCCTCATCTCCGTACAGGCGGAACCTGAAGCTTTCTTT. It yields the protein CASSLISVQAEPEAFF.

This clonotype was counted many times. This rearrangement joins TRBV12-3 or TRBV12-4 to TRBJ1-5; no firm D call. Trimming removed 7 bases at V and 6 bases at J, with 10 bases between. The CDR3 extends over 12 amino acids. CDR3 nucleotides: TGTGCCAGCACCGTCAGGAGTCAGCCCCAGCATTTT. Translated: CASTVRSQPQHF.

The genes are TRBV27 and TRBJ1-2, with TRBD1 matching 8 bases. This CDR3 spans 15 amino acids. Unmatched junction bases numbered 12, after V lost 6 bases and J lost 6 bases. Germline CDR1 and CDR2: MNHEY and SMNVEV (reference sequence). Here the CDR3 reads CASRTLSGQGHGYTF. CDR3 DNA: TGTGCCAGCAGAACCCTTTCTGGACAGGGTCATGGCTACACCTTC.

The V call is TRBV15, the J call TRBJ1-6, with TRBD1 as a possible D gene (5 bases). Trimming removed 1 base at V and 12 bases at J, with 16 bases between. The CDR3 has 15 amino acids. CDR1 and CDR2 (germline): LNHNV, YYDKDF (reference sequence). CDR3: CATSRGGGGSQPLHF. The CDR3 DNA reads TGTGCCACCAGCAGAGGTGGGGGAGGGTCACAACCCCTCCACTTT.

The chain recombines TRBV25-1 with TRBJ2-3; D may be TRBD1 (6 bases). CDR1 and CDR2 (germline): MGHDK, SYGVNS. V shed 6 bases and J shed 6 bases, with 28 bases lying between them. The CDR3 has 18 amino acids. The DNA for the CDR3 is TGTGCCAGCAGCCCTACTTCTGGGACAAAAATTCAGGTGGATACGCAGTATTTT. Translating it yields CASSPTSGTKIQVDTQYF.